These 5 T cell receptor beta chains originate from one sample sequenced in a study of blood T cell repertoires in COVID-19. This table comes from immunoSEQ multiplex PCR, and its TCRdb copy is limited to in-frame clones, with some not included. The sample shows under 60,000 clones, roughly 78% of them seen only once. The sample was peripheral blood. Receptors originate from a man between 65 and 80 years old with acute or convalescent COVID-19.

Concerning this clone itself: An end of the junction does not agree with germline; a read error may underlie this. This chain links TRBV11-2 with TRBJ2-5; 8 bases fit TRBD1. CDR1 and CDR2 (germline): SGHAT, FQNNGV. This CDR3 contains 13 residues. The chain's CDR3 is CASSPDRGYLNHF. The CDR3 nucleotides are TGTGCCAGCAGCCCAGACAGGGGCTATTTGAATCACTTC.

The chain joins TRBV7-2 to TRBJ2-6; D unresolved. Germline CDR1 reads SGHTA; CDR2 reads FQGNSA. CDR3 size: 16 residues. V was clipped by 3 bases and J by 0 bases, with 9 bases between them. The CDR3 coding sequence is TGTGCCAGCAGCTTGCAGGCTAACTCTGGGGCCAACGTCCTGACTTTC. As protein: CASSLQANSGANVLTF.

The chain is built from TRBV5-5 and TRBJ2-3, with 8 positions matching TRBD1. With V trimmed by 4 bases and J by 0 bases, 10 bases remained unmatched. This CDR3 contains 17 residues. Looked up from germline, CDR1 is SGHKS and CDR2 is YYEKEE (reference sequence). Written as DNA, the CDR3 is TGTGCCAGCAGCCGGTTACAGGGGGGTATGAGCACAGATACGCAGTATTTT. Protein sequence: CASSRLQGGMSTDTQYF.

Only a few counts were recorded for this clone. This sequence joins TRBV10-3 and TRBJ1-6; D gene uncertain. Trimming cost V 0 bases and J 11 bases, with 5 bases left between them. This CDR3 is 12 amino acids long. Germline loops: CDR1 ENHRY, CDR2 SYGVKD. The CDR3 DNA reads TGTGCCATCAGTGAGTCAGCCACACCCCTCCACTTT. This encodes CAISESATPLHF.

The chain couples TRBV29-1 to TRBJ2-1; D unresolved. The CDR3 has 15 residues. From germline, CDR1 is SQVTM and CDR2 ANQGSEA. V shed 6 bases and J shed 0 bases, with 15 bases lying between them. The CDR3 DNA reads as TGCAGCGTGGAGCCCCCAGCGAGCTCCTACAATGAGCAGTTCTTC. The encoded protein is CSVEPPASSYNEQFF.